The 8 T cell receptor beta chains listed next were all sequenced from one sample in a study of blood T cell repertoires in COVID-19. Measured with immunoSEQ multiplex PCR; TCRdb has only the in-frame clones, and not every one. The table has some 31,000 clones, around 74% seen once. The sequenced sample was peripheral blood. Every receptor here comes from a woman aged 65 to 85 with active or convalescent COVID-19.

The chain links TRBV14 to TRBJ2-2, with D possibly matching TRBD2 (7 bases). The CDR3 runs 14 residues. Trimming left V 6 bases short and J 1 base short, with 9 bases between. The germline V gene has CDR1 SGHDN and CDR2 FVKESK. Here the CDR3 DNA reads TGTGCCAGCAGGCGGGGGCAGAACACCGGGGAGCTGTTTTTT. Its translation: CASRRGQNTGELFF.

The V call is TRBV9, the J call TRBJ1-1, with D possibly matching TRBD1 (6 bases). The CDR3 totals 15 residues. V was clipped by 0 bases and J by 5 bases, with 14 bases between them. Germline V lookup: CDR1 SGDLS, CDR2 YYNGEE. CDR3 sequence reads: CASSVGWGRETEAFF. The CDR3 nucleotides read TGTGCCAGCAGCGTAGGATGGGGGCGCGAGACTGAAGCTTTCTTT.

This clone was detected only once. CDR3 DNA sequence: TGTGCCTGGAGAGGGAGGGGGGGATTCACAGATACGCAGTATTTT. It translates to CAWRGRGGFTDTQYF. The V gene is TRBV30, the J gene TRBJ2-3; weak D call: TRBD2 (7 bases). Trimming pared 3 bases from V and 2 bases from J, leaving 15 bases between. There are 15 residues in the CDR3. Germline CDR1 and CDR2: GTSNPN and SVGIG (reference sequence).

This chain connects TRBV7-9 to TRBJ2-7, with no clear D. Per germline, CDR1 SEHNR and CDR2 FQNEAQ (reference sequence). Trimming pared 5 bases from V and 3 bases from J, leaving 8 bases between. The CDR3 is 12 residues long. CDR3 in DNA: TGTGCCAGCAGCCTTGACATCTACGAGCAGTACTTC. Translating gives CASSLDIYEQYF.

The J gene is TRBJ1-2, the V gene TRBV25-1; TRBD1 agrees at 7 bases. J was trimmed by 8 bases and V by 2 bases; bases with no gene match: 8. Germline V gives CDR1 MGHDK, CDR2 SYGVNS. This CDR3 is built from 14 residues. In nucleotides, the CDR3 is TGTGCCAGCAGTGAACCGAAAAGGGGGCGAGGCTACACCTTC. It yields the protein CASSEPKRGRGYTF.

The count of this clone is one. The chain couples TRBV19 to TRBJ1-5; D unclear. Trimming shortened V by 6 bases and J by 5 bases, and 14 bases separated the two germline ends. CDR3 length: 14 amino acids. Germline-derived CDR1 and CDR2 are LNHDA and SQIVND (reference sequence). The CDR3 coding sequence is TGTGCCAGTAGCCGGTTGGGGAGCGATCAGCCCCAGCATTTT. Translating gives CASSRLGSDQPQHF.

This clone was seen a handful of times. This sequence joins TRBV19 and TRBJ1-5; TRBD1 agrees at 9 bases. The CDR3 extends over 15 amino acids. Germline V gives CDR1 LNHDA, CDR2 SQIVND (reference sequence). Trimming at V came to 9 bases and at J to 1 base, leaving 7 bases not matched to a gene. CDR3 amino acids: CASETGGTSNQPQHF. DNA of the CDR3: TGTGCCAGCGAAACAGGGGGCACGAGCAATCAGCCCCAGCATTTT.

This chain uses TRBV10-3 with TRBJ2-3; D possibly corresponds to TRBD2 (5 bases). Germline V gene data show CDR1 as ENHRY and CDR2 as SYGVKD. The CDR3 is 13 amino acids. V lost 3 bases to trimming and J lost 5 bases, with 9 bases between them. CDR3 loop: CAISDGVGDTQYF. In nucleotides, the CDR3 is TGTGCCATCAGTGACGGGGTCGGAGATACGCAGTATTTT.